These T cell receptor beta chains were read from a single sample in a study of blood T cells in healthy people across ages. TCRdb reprocessed the 5' RACE reads with MiXCR, giving one entry per CDR3 protein. In the table there are about a million distinct CDR3 sequences, 35% to 40% of which are singletons. Sequencing input: blood. The receptors derive from a man aged 18 to 29 in good health. CDR3s include the opening cysteine and the closing phenylalanine or tryptophan. The order of the fields is clone size, V gene, CDR3 protein. Size is stated for part of the rows, as once, few or many counts, or as a class when the clone is expanded.

clone_size: few; v_call: TRBV7-9; cdr3_aa: CASSHSDRSMNTEAFF
clone_size: -; v_call: TRBV7-2; cdr3_aa: CASSLGWRGSSYEQYF
clone_size: -; v_call: TRBV6-2/TRBV6-3; cdr3_aa: CASSYSSSGVSSYNEQFF
clone_size: few; v_call: TRBV6-5; cdr3_aa: CASSPGRWSEQYF
clone_size: -; v_call: TRBV11-1; cdr3_aa: CASSSSGGGHSPLHF
clone_size: few; v_call: TRBV6-2/TRBV6-3; cdr3_aa: CASSYSKNTQYF
clone_size: -; v_call: TRBV28; cdr3_aa: CASADGTTGELFF
clone_size: -; v_call: TRBV5-5; cdr3_aa: CASSLGDRGPQPQHF
clone_size: -; v_call: TRBV4-1; cdr3_aa: CASSQTGGATTQYF
clone_size: -; v_call: TRBV4-3; cdr3_aa: CASFPLAGVYNEQYF
clone_size: -; v_call: TRBV10-3; cdr3_aa: CAISEAPKNYGYTF
clone_size: -; v_call: TRBV27; cdr3_aa: CASGIGTTEAFF
clone_size: few; v_call: TRBV10-3; cdr3_aa: CAISGLGGGATEAFF
clone_size: -; v_call: TRBV12-3/TRBV12-4; cdr3_aa: CASSQQYTEAFF
clone_size: -; v_call: TRBV18; cdr3_aa: CASSQAPGLEQYF
clone_size: few; v_call: TRBV7-9; cdr3_aa: CASSYDRVNYGYTF
clone_size: -; v_call: TRBV9; cdr3_aa: CASSVRQGGFVNEQFF
clone_size: -; v_call: TRBV5-5; cdr3_aa: CASSLGPLGQPQHF
clone_size: few; v_call: TRBV6-1; cdr3_aa: CASTEGGSSTDTQYF
clone_size: few; v_call: TRBV2; cdr3_aa: CASIPDRANNSPLHF
clone_size: -; v_call: TRBV12-3/TRBV12-4; cdr3_aa: CASHDRGGQPQHF
clone_size: few; v_call: TRBV25-1; cdr3_aa: CASSPDPGFLSSPLHF
clone_size: -; v_call: TRBV7-2; cdr3_aa: CASSQGRQMLIEKLFF
clone_size: -; v_call: TRBV2; cdr3_aa: CASTTTQMNTEAFF
clone_size: -; v_call: TRBV25-1; cdr3_aa: CASKGGLEQFF
clone_size: few; v_call: TRBV15; cdr3_aa: CATSRAGLADTQYF
clone_size: -; v_call: TRBV3-1; cdr3_aa: CASSHAETRDAKLFF
clone_size: -; v_call: TRBV5-1; cdr3_aa: CASSAVQGVSDGAFF
clone_size: -; v_call: TRBV29-1; cdr3_aa: CSVTPSRANEQYF
clone_size: -; v_call: TRBV7-9; cdr3_aa: CASSPHGGNTEAFF
clone_size: few; v_call: TRBV14; cdr3_aa: CASSQVPGGFSYEQYF
clone_size: -; v_call: TRBV20-1; cdr3_aa: CSARDEGTGTGTDTQYF
clone_size: -; v_call: TRBV7-2; cdr3_aa: CASSPQGQARVSGEQFF
clone_size: -; v_call: TRBV30; cdr3_aa: CAWSGPKNEAFF
clone_size: few; v_call: TRBV12-3/TRBV12-4; cdr3_aa: CASRGGPSYNEQYF
clone_size: -; v_call: TRBV5-1; cdr3_aa: CASSLGTGLTNQPQHF
clone_size: -; v_call: TRBV7-2; cdr3_aa: CASSLDGQNNQPQHF
clone_size: -; v_call: TRBV20-1; cdr3_aa: CSARDLASGGAYNEQYF